Here is one T cell receptor (beta chain) with its context. Enrolled during active infection, Seattle patients were then followed longitudinally. The data originate from a study of blood T cell repertoires in COVID-19. About the research overall: The study drew acute and convalescent COVID-19 samples from the United States, Italy and Spain. T cells, B-cell-depleted T cells, or PBMCs supplied cDNA or gDNA.

In the source study's methods: Researchers report that nucleated cell counts were estimated from reference gene primer amplification. Some clones are missing from TCRdb's copy, which holds only in-frame ones; the method was immunoSEQ multiplex PCR. The V and J calls and clone size come from that table; D and trimming were worked out from the DNA. This table holds roughly 160,000 clones, 80% to 90% found once. The V gene's germline CDR1 is ENHRY and CDR2 SYGVKD. The CDR3 covers 14 residues. Losses at the gene ends were 2 bases for V and 3 bases for J; bases not matched to a gene: 3. The receptor was isolated from a woman aged 70-85 years with COVID-19, enrolled during active disease. The sequencing sample was made of peripheral blood. The gene calls are TRBV10-3 and TRBJ1-1; 7 nucleotides line up with TRBD1. CDR3 residues: CAISEDRDYTEAFF. CDR3 nucleotide sequence: TGTGCCATCAGTGAGGACAGGGATTACACTGAAGCTTTCTTT.